Following are 14 T cell receptor beta chains from one sample sequenced in a study of T cell responses to AZD1222 COVID-19 vaccine. The repertoire was sequenced with immunoSEQ multiplex PCR; TCRdb's copy has only in-frame clones and lacks some. Of roughly 130,000 clones in the sample, over 75% were seen once. This specimen was peripheral blood, taken on day 0 of AZD1222 vaccination. The receptors were sampled from an adult in good health.

The V gene is TRBV5-1, the J gene TRBJ1-3, with D possibly being TRBD1 (5 bases). V shed 4 bases and J shed 1 base, with 9 bases lying between them. This CDR3 has 14 amino acids. Germline CDR1 reads SGHRS; CDR2 reads YFSETQ. CDR3 region: CASSKQGSGNTIYF. The CDR3 DNA is TGCGCCAGCAGCAAGCAGGGTTCTGGAAACACCATATATTTT.

The table lists this clone with a count of one. This chain uses TRBV10-3 with TRBJ2-7; 10 positions match TRBD1. CDR3 size: 14 residues. J gave up 5 bases and V 6 bases, and 7 bases lay outside the gene matches. Germline CDR1 and CDR2: ENHRY and SYGVKD. The CDR3 protein is CAISAGQGKNEQYF. The CDR3 DNA reads TGTGCCATCAGCGCGGGACAGGGGAAAAACGAGCAGTACTTC.

The chain has TRBV6-5 and TRBJ1-6, with 11 bases identical to TRBD1. The CDR3 covers 15 residues. The V and J ends lost 5 bases and 9 bases, in that order; junction bases with no gene match: 6. Germline-derived CDR1 and CDR2 are MNHEY and SVGAGI. CDR3 region: CASSLGQGAGSPLHF. CDR3 DNA sequence: TGTGCCAGCAGTCTCGGACAGGGGGCGGGTTCACCCCTCCACTTT.

The chain employs TRBV29-1 and TRBJ1-6; no firm D call. The CDR3 covers 12 residues. V lost 4 bases to trimming and J lost 8 bases, with 9 bases between them. Germline values: CDR1 SQVTM, CDR2 ANQGSEA. The CDR3 is CSVGDRDSPLHF. The CDR3 coding sequence is TGCAGCGTTGGAGATCGAGATTCACCCCTCCACTTT.

CDR3 nucleotides: TGTGCCAGCAGTTACTTGACTGGGGCCAACGTCCTGACTTTC. Amino acid sequence: CASSYLTGANVLTF. The genes are TRBV6-5 and TRBJ2-6; D remains unclear. Trimming removed 1 base at V and 2 bases at J, with 3 bases between. This CDR3 comprises 14 residues. From germline, CDR1 is MNHEY and CDR2 SVGAGI.

The chain carries TRBV3-1 (or the pseudogene TRBV3-2) and TRBJ2-5; D is unresolved. Germline CDR1 LGHDT, CDR2 YNNKEL (reference sequence). Trimming pared 7 bases from V and 2 bases from J, leaving 11 bases between. The CDR3 consists of 13 residues. The CDR3 loop reads CASTTTLQETQYF. DNA for the CDR3: TGTGCCAGCACCACCACCCTTCAAGAGACCCAGTACTTC.

The chain links TRBV10-2 to TRBJ1-5; possibly TRBD1 for D (5 bases). CDR1 is WSHSY, CDR2 SAAADI, per germline. This CDR3 has 12 residues. Trimming removed 9 bases at V and 4 bases at J, with 10 bases between. The CDR3 protein is CASGTKNQPQHF. The CDR3 DNA is TGCGCCAGTGGGACCAAAAATCAGCCCCAGCATTTT.

The chain joins TRBV14 to TRBJ1-4; no firm D call. The CDR3 extends over 16 amino acids. Trimming took 3 bases from V and 0 from J, leaving 11 bases between them. Germline V gene data show CDR1 as SGHDN and CDR2 as FVKESK. The CDR3 reads CASSQWGRATNEKLFF. CDR3 DNA: TGTGCCAGCAGCCAGTGGGGTAGGGCAACTAATGAAAAACTGTTTTTT. Looking up the rest from reference TRBV14 and TRBJ1-4 gives the full variable domain: EAGVTQFPSHSVIEKGQTVTLRCDPISGHDNLYWYRRVMGKEIKFLLHFVKESKQDESGMPNNRFLAERTGGTYSTLKVQPAELEDSGVYFCASSQWGRATNEKLFFGSGTQLSVL.

V usage is TRBV19 and J usage is TRBJ2-3; TRBD2 matches at 13 bases. CDR3 length: 14 residues. Germline V gene lookup returns CDR1 LNHDA and CDR2 SQIVND (reference sequence). J gave up 5 bases and V 8 bases, and 4 bases lay outside the gene matches. This CDR3 reads CASSLAGGRDTQYF. The DNA of the CDR3 is TGTGCCAGTTCACTAGCGGGAGGGCGAGATACGCAGTATTTT.

V usage is TRBV6-2 or TRBV6-3 and J usage is TRBJ2-1, with 8 nucleotides matching TRBD2. CDR1 and CDR2 (germline): MNHEY, SVGEGT. J was trimmed by 3 bases and V by 4 bases; bases with no gene match: 5. The CDR3 runs 15 residues. CDR3 nucleotides: TGTGCCAGCAGTTCCACTAGCGGAGGCTACAATGAGCAGTTCTTC. This gives the protein CASSSTSGGYNEQFF.

This chain links TRBV5-1 with TRBJ1-5, with D hard to call. CDR1 and CDR2 from the germline V gene are SGHRS and YFSETQ. This CDR3 has 14 amino acids. V was clipped by 4 bases and J by 5 bases, with 13 bases between them. The CDR3 region has the DNA TGCGCCAGCAGCCCGGACGGAATACATCAGCCCCAGCATTTT. The encoded protein is CASSPDGIHQPQHF.

This chain joins TRBV7-2 and TRBJ2-1, with TRBD2 matching over 8 bases. The CDR3 length is 15 residues. The V gene's germline CDR1 is SGHTA and CDR2 FQGNSA. With V trimmed by 6 bases and J by 7 bases, 11 bases remained unmatched. The CDR3 DNA sequence: TGTGCCAGCAGAGTTACTAGCGGAAGGTGGAATGAGCAGTTCTTC. It encodes CASRVTSGRWNEQFF.

The chain carries TRBV7-9 and TRBJ1-1; 7 nucleotides align to TRBD1. V trimming: 2 bases; J trimming: 6 bases; junction bases outside the gene matches: 9. From germline, CDR1 is SEHNR and CDR2 FQNEAQ (reference sequence). The CDR3 length is 15 residues. DNA of the CDR3: TGTGCCAGCAGCTTACCAAACCGGGACAGACCTGAAGCTTTCTTT. This encodes CASSLPNRDRPEAFF.

This chain joins TRBV9 and TRBJ2-3, with D perhaps TRBD1 (7 bases). The ends were cut back, 3 bases at V and 4 bases at J, with 15 bases in the middle. This CDR3 has 15 amino acids. Germline V gene lookup returns CDR1 SGDLS and CDR2 YYNGEE. CDR3: CASSASGGGADTQYF. CDR3 coding DNA: TGTGCCAGCAGCGCAAGCGGAGGGGGCGCAGATACGCAGTATTTT.